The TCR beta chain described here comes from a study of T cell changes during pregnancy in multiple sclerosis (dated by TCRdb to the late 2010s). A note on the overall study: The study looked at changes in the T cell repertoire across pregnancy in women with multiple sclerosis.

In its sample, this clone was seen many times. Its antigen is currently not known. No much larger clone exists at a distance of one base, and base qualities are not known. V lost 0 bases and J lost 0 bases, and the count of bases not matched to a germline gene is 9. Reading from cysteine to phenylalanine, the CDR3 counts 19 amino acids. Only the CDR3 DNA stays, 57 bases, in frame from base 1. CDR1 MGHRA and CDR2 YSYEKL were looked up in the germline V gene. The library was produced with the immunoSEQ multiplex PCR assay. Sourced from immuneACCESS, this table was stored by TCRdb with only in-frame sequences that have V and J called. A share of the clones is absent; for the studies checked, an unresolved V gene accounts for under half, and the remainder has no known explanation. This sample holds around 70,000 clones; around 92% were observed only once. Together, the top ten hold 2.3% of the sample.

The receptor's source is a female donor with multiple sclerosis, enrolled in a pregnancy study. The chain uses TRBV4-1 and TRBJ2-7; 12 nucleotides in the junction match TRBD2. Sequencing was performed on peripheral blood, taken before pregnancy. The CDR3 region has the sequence CASSQEITSGRPDSYEQYF. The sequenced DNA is TGCGCCAGCAGCCAAGAGATAACTAGCGGGAGGCCCGACTCCTACGAGCAGTACTTC.